Listed below are T cell receptor beta chains from one sample, sequenced in a study of identical twins. One entry per CDR3 protein, called by TCRdb with MiXCR from the 5' RACE reads. The data contain about 790,000 distinct CDR3 sequences, 18% of them singletons. The sample also formed part of further work on T cells expressing NK-cell markers.

The sample was PBMCs. The receptors were sampled from a woman younger than 35 in good health. The CDR3 runs from the conserved cysteine through the conserved F or W. A D gene is named only where the DNA matches it firmly. Part of the rows lack a size; the others show once, few, many or a class for expanded clones.

>.|TRBJ2-1|TRBV29-1|.
TGCAGCGTTACCAGGGCTAACGAGCAGTTCTTC
CSVTRANEQFF
>.|TRBJ1-6|TRBV7-6|few
TGTGCCAGCAGTCTCGGGCGGGGGACCCTCCACTTT
CASSLGRGTLHF
>.|TRBJ2-2|TRBV5-6|few
TGTGCCAGCAGCTTGCGGCAGAGATCGAACACCGGGGAGCTGTTTTTT
CASSLRQRSNTGELFF
>.|TRBJ2-5|TRBV9|.
TGTGCCAGCAGCCCCTCTGGAGTCGAGACCCAGTACTTC
CASSPSGVETQYF
>TRBD2|TRBJ2-2|TRBV20-1|few
TGCAGTGCTACCCTGATGGGACTAGCGACCGGGGAGCTGTTTTTT
CSATLMGLATGELFF
>.|TRBJ1-2|TRBV7-9|few
TGTGCCAGCAGCTCCCAACAGGTGACTAACTATGGCTACACCTTC
CASSSQQVTNYGYTF
>TRBD1|TRBJ2-5|TRBV5-1|.
TGCGCCAGCAGCCTAATAGGGACAGCGGAAGAGACCCAGTACTTC
CASSLIGTAEETQYF
>TRBD2|TRBJ2-1|TRBV20-1|few
TGCAGTGCTAGACTGACTAGCGGGAGGGCCTATGGTGAGCAGTTCTTC
CSARLTSGRAYGEQFF
>TRBD1|TRBJ1-1|TRBV6-5|.
TGTGCCAGCAGGGCAGGGGGGGAAGCTTTCTTT
CASRAGGEAFF
>.|TRBJ2-5|TRBV20-1|few
TGCAGTGCTGGAGCGGGCTCACAAGAGACCCAGTACTTC
CSAGAGSQETQYF